This is a list of T cell receptor beta chains from one sample in a study of CD8 T cells in Susac syndrome. TCRdb re-called the immunoSEQ multiplex PCR reads through MiXCR, storing one row per CDR3 protein. The sample includes over 140,000 distinct CDR3 sequences, 85% to 95% of them seen just once. Sequenced material: CD4+ T cells from PBMCs. The source is a human donor with Susac syndrome. Each CDR3 is given with its conserved first and last residue. The order of the fields is CDR3 protein, V gene, J gene.

CDR3 protein: CASSSSGTDEQFF
V gene: TRBV12-3/TRBV12-4
J gene: TRBJ2-1

CDR3 protein: CASSVEPGETQYF
V gene: TRBV9
J gene: TRBJ2-5

CDR3 protein: CASSVLGQGNTEAFF
V gene: TRBV9
J gene: TRBJ1-1

CDR3 protein: CASSPGTGNQPQHF
V gene: TRBV27
J gene: TRBJ1-5

CDR3 protein: CASRPSGAPYNEQFF
V gene: TRBV14
J gene: TRBJ2-1

CDR3 protein: CASSNGGTTNYGYTF
V gene: TRBV9
J gene: TRBJ1-2

CDR3 protein: CASSTSTGGMNGYTF
V gene: TRBV5-1
J gene: TRBJ1-2

CDR3 protein: CASSQGGKNEQFF
V gene: TRBV3-1
J gene: TRBJ2-1

CDR3 protein: CASSQTKETQYF
V gene: TRBV5-4
J gene: TRBJ2-5

CDR3 protein: CASSPDRAANQPQHF
V gene: TRBV12-3/TRBV12-4
J gene: TRBJ1-5

CDR3 protein: CASSLVPQGPTGELFF
V gene: TRBV5-1
J gene: TRBJ2-2

CDR3 protein: CATSRDIIPEQYF
V gene: TRBV15
J gene: TRBJ2-7

CDR3 protein: CASSPGSEAFF
V gene: TRBV12-3/TRBV12-4
J gene: TRBJ1-1

CDR3 protein: CSAWDPGETEAFF
V gene: TRBV20-1
J gene: TRBJ1-1

CDR3 protein: CASSESSGNTIYF
V gene: TRBV9
J gene: TRBJ1-3

CDR3 protein: CASTLLGETTDTQYF
V gene: TRBV5-1
J gene: TRBJ2-3

CDR3 protein: CATLTGANNEQFF
V gene: TRBV6-5
J gene: TRBJ2-1

CDR3 protein: CASSSTGEYNEQFF
V gene: TRBV28
J gene: TRBJ2-1

CDR3 protein: CSARLGTERGYTF
V gene: TRBV20-1
J gene: TRBJ1-2

CDR3 protein: CASNQEGTGELFF
V gene: TRBV5-1
J gene: TRBJ2-2

CDR3 protein: CASSPPPGDQPQHF
V gene: TRBV28
J gene: TRBJ1-5

CDR3 protein: CATRSAAAGERDEQFF
V gene: TRBV28
J gene: TRBJ2-1

CDR3 protein: CASSTTGTGGSEQYF
V gene: TRBV19
J gene: TRBJ2-7

CDR3 protein: CAWTRTANTEAFF
V gene: TRBV30
J gene: TRBJ1-1